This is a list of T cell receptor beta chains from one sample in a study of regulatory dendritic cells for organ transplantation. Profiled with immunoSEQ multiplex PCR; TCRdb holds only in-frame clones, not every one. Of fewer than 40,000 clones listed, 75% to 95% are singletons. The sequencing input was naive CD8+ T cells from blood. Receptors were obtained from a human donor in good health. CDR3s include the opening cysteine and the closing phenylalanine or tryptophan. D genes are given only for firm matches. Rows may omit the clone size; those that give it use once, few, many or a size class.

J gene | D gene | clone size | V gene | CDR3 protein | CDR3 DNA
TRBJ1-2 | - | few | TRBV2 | CASSERGRYGYTF | TGTGCCAGCAGTGAGAGAGGACGGTATGGCTACACCTTC
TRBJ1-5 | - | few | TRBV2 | CASSGWDGQPQHF | TGTGCCAGCAGTGGGTGGGATGGCCAGCCCCAGCATTTT
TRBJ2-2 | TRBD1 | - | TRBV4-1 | CASSQGTGASITGELFF | TGCGCCAGCAGCCAAGGCACAGGGGCGTCGATCACCGGGGAGCTGTTTTTT
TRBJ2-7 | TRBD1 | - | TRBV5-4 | CASGESGTGEYEQYF | TGTGCCAGCGGCGAGTCGGGGACAGGGGAATACGAGCAGTACTTC
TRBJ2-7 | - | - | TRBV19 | CASRGGGIGYEQYF | TGTGCCAGTAGGGGAGGAGGGATCGGCTACGAGCAGTACTTC
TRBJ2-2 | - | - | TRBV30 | CAWSGGTGELFF | TGTGCCTGGAGTGGTGGGACCGGGGAGCTGTTTTTT
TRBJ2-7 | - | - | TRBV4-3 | CASSQDLGSAYEQYF | TGCGCCAGCAGCCAAGATTTGGGCAGCGCCTACGAGCAGTACTTC
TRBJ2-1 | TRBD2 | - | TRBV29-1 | CSVEFGGRRSNEQFF | TGCAGCGTTGAATTCGGCGGGAGGAGGTCCAATGAGCAGTTCTTC
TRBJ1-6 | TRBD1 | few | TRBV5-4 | CASSLATGNSPLHF | TGTGCCAGCAGCTTGGCGACAGGGAATTCACCCCTCCACTTT
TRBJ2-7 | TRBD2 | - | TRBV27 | CASTSGPYEQYF | TGTGCCAGTACTAGCGGACCCTACGAGCAGTACTTC
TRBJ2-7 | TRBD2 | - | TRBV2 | CAGRLAGNYEQYF | TGTGCCGGCCGACTAGCGGGAAACTACGAGCAGTACTTC
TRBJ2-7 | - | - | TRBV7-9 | CASSSTGKTYEQYF | TGTGCCAGCAGCTCAACAGGAAAAACCTACGAGCAGTACTTC
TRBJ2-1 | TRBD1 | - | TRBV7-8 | CASREGQVENEQFF | TGTGCCAGCAGAGAGGGACAGGTTGAGAATGAGCAGTTCTTC
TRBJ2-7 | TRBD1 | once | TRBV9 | CASSEYWDRGYEQYF | TGTGCCAGCAGCGAGTACTGGGACAGGGGGTACGAGCAGTACTTC
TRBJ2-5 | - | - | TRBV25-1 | CASSEPRGTQYF | TGTGCCAGCAGTGAACCTAGGGGGACCCAGTACTTC
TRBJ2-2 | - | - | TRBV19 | CASSRKANTGELFF | TGTGCCAGTAGTCGCAAGGCGAACACCGGGGAGCTGTTTTTT
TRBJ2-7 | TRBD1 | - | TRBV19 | CATKDRGYEQYF | TGTGCCACGAAGGACAGGGGATACGAGCAGTACTTC
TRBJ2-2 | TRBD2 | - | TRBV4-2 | CASSVGAGAGELFF | TGTGCCAGCAGCGTCGGAGCGGGGGCCGGGGAGCTGTTTTTT
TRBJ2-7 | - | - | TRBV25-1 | CASSDSGWRYEQYF | TGTGCCAGCAGTGATTCCGGCTGGCGGTACGAGCAGTACTTC
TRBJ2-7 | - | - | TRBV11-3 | CASSQTGGQDSYEQYF | TGTGCCAGCAGCCAGACGGGGGGACAAGATTCCTACGAGCAGTACTTC
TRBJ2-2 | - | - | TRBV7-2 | CASSLDRELFF | TGTGCCAGCAGCTTAGATAGGGAGCTGTTTTTT
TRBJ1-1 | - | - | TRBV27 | CASSPTPAENTEAFF | TGTGCCAGCAGTCCTACCCCTGCGGAGAACACTGAAGCTTTCTTT
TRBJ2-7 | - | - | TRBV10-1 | CASSDLYEQYF | TGCGCCAGCAGTGATTTGTACGAGCAGTACTTC
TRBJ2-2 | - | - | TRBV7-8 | CASSLAPYTGELFF | TGTGCCAGCAGCTTAGCACCCTACACCGGGGAGCTGTTTTTT
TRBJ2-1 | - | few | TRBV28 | CASTTGSYNEQFF | TGTGCCAGCACTACAGGGTCCTACAATGAGCAGTTCTTC
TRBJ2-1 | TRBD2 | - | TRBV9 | CASSAGLAGAHEQFF | TGTGCCAGCAGCGCTGGACTAGCGGGGGCCCATGAGCAGTTCTTC
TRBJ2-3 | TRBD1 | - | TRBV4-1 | CASSQDLGTGVTDTQYF | TGCGCCAGCAGCCAAGATCTCGGGACAGGGGTCACAGATACGCAGTATTTT
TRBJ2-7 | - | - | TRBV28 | CASSLMFTGTYEQYF | TGTGCCAGCAGTTTAATGTTCACCGGGACCTACGAGCAGTACTTC
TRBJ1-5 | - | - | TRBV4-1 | CASSHWDSNQPQHF | TGCGCCAGCAGCCATTGGGACAGCAATCAGCCCCAGCATTTT
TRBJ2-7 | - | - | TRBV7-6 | CASSLDPGEAKLGYEQYF | TGTGCCAGCAGCTTAGATCCGGGCGAGGCCAAACTCGGCTACGAGCAGTACTTC
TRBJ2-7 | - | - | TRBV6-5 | CASSYSAGAEQYF | TGTGCCAGCAGTTACTCCGCCGGGGCCGAGCAGTACTTC
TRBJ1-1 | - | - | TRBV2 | CASHLSYTEAFF | TGTGCCAGCCACCTCAGCTACACTGAAGCTTTCTTT
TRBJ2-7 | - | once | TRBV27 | CASSLGEEQYF | TGTGCCAGCAGTTTAGGGGAGGAGCAGTACTTC
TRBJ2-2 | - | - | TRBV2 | CASSDGWQLSRAGELFF | TGTGCCAGCAGTGATGGGTGGCAGCTAAGCCGGGCCGGGGAGCTGTTTTTT
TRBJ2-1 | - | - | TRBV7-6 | CASSGPGGIYNEQFF | TGTGCCAGCAGCGGCCCCGGGGGTATCTACAATGAGCAGTTCTTC
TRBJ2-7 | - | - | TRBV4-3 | CASSQDVQGGGYEQYF | TGCGCCAGCAGCCAAGATGTACAGGGCGGCGGCTACGAGCAGTACTTC
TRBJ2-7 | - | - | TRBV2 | CASITGPYEQYF | TGTGCCAGCATCACAGGCCCCTACGAGCAGTACTTC
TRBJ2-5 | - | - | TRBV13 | CASSLVMDEETQYF | TGTGCCAGCAGCTTAGTAATGGACGAAGAGACCCAGTACTTC